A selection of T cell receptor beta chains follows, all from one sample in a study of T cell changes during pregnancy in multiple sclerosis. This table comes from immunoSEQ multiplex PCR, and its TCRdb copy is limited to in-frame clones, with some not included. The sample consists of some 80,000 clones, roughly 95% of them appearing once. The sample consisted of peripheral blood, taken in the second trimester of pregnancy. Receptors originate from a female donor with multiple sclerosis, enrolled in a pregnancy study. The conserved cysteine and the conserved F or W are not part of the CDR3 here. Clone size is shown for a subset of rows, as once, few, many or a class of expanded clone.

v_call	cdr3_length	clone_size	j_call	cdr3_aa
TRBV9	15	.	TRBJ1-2	ASSAQKPGEGYYGYT
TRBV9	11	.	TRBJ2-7	ASSGQGAYEQY
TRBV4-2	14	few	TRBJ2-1	ASSQDGGSSYNEQF
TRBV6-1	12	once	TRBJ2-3	ASSAGGFEDTQY
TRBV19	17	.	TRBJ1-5	ASSPYTGTGKASHQPQH
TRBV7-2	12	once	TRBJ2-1	ASSSENSGNEQF
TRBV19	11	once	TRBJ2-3	ASSRDRGGAQY
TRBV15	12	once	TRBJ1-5	ATSRADRVQPQH
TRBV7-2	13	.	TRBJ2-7	ASSVSGRTTYEQY
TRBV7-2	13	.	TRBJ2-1	ASSWGGARPNEQF
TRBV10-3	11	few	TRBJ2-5	AISDERWETQY
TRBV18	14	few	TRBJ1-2	ASSPGRNRDNYGYT
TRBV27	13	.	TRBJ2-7	ASSSILAGVGEQY
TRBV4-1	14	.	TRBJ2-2	ASSQVMTGRTGELF
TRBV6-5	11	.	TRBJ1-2	ASSYLGVKGYT
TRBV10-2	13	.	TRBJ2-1	ASRGSRGQWNEQF
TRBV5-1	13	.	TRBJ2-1	ASSYQGATYNEQF
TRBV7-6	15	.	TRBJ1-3	ASSWRTGESSGNTIY
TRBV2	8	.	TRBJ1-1	ASKGGRAF
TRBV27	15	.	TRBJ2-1	ASSLLASGMPGGEQF
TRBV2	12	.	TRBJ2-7	ASSAWTSGTEQY
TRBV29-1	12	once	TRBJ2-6	SVQQGGRANVLT
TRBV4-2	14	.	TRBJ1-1	ASSQVTSSLNTEAF
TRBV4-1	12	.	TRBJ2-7	ASSQVTASYEQY
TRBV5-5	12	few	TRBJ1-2	ASSLGGQNYGYT
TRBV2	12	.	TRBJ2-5	ASSEGAYKETQY
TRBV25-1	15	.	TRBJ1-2	ASAGWDSGQGAIGYT
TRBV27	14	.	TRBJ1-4	ASKSPRQGFHEKLF
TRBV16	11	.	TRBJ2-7	ASSLIGGGEQY
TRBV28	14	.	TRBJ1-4	ASSLTRGQGHEKLF
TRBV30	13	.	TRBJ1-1	AWSLPPPRDTEAF
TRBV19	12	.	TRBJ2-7	ASSIASGAYEQY
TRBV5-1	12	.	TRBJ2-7	ASSLEQGAYEQY